The source of this T cell receptor beta chain is a study of beta chain features in type 1 diabetes listed by TCRdb under 2018. Study-wide context: Mean age, gender distribution, total cell number and subset yield were not different between patients and healthy donors. The study compared the TCRB repertoires of sorted circulating CD4+ T cell subsets in recently diagnosed type 1 diabetes patients with those in matched healthy donors. A total of roughly 100,000,000 sorted cells were examined across all samples, and the number of cells per subset was strongly correlated with RNA yield. Naive and central memory subsets were obtained from all 28 donors, but regulatory and stem cell-like memory subsets were isolated from only 8 patients and roughly eight healthy donors.

The study at large found these results: Fewer insertions and more nucleotide deletions at VDJ recombination sites were observed in patients with type 1 diabetes, implying thymic rearrangement abnormalities. Because small numbers of individuals were included in the HLA sub-analyses, any influence of HLA type on TCRB rearrangement was left unresolved. Because cDNA was sequenced instead of genomic DNA, activated cells with high expression could be over-represented, although the groups did not differ in activation or CD3 levels. The naive, central memory and regulatory TCRB repertoires appeared to resemble one another more closely among patients than among healthy donors. Shorter templates might have been favored by PCR, but patient and control samples were amplified and corrected together, so both groups would have been affected equally by any skew. In all four CD4+ subsets, TCRB CDR3 length was moderately but significantly shorter in type 1 diabetes patients.

All of the isolated RNA was reverse transcribed with the High Capacity cDNA Reverse Transcription Kit, so expressed TCRB transcripts were sequenced. Deep immunoSEQ sequencing was applied to naive, central memory and regulatory T cell samples, giving an average of roughly 3.6 million total reads per sample. Sorted cells were lysed in RLT buffer and RNA was extracted with DNase-treated RNeasy Micro or Mini kits, depending on cell number. To prevent cross-contamination, every cell subset was processed on its own, while patient and healthy donor samples were processed together. The immunoSEQ multiplex PCR was used to amplify TCRB sequences from cDNA, generating 87-bp fragments that spanned the CDR3 region. The amplicons were sequenced using the Illumina HiSeq platform. As for how the authors treated the data: Synthetic template baselines were used to correct PCR bias computationally, reads within Hamming distance 2 were collapsed together, and singletons that could not be merged were discarded. Reads were aligned to IMGT to assign V, D and J genes, CDR3 length, and insertions or deletions at six rearrangement sites. Clonotype counts were normalized to sorted cell number within each subset before computing true diversity and Gini coefficients with the tcR R package. The overlap coefficient, calculated on TCRB nucleotide sequences, was used to quantify repertoire sharing. As a proxy for the pre-selection repertoire, out-of-frame TCRB sequences from naive cells were analyzed. What TCRdb holds here is the immuneACCESS table cut down to in-frame rearrangements. Part of the clones is not present; checked against another copy, under half of the missing clones reflect an unresolved V gene, and the others are unexplained. V, J and clone size derive from that table, while D and trimming were established from the DNA sequence. This sample holds approximately 330,000 clones; about 11% were observed only once. Just over 0.015% of the sample is in the top ten clones.

About this clone: Its antigen is currently not known. The record has no base qualities; no much larger clone is one base away.

Each donor gave one peripheral blood draw, around 0.12 L on average, collected into heparinised tubes. Using a panel that included CD45RO, CCR7, CD25, CD127, CD95 and CD27, naive, central memory, regulatory and stem cell-like memory CD4+ T cells were sorted on a BD FACSAria II. Purity was above 98% for every sorted population. PBMCs were separated immediately by Lymphoprep density gradient centrifugation and were stained directly, without being cultured. So that batch effects would be minimized, each experiment stained and sorted samples in pairs, pairing one healthy donor with one patient. From the germline V gene, CDR1 is SGHRS and CDR2 is YFSETQ. The cysteine opens and the phenylalanine closes a CDR3 of 15 amino acids. The sequence is cut down to CDR3 DNA, 45 bases in frame from base 1. From V the trimming removes 4 bases and from J it removes 0 bases, while the gene matches leave 7 bases of the junction unaccounted for.

Source material: naive CD4+ T cells from blood. Explained via the paper, the cell subset or site label denotes: true naive CD4+ T cells. The chain uses TRBV5-1 and TRBJ2-7, with 7 middle bases fitting TRBD2. The clonotype comes from a woman in her twenties or thirties in good health. The sequence in DNA is TGCGCCAGCAGCAGGCGAACTAGCGACTCCTACGAGCAGTACTTC. The translation is CASSRRTSDSYEQYF. The entire variable domain, with the stretches around the CDR3 drawn from the reference TRBV5-1 and TRBJ2-7 proteins, is KAGVTQTPRYLIKTRGQQVTLSCSPISGHRSVSWYQQTPGQGLQFLFEYFSETQRNKGNFPGRFSGRQFSNSRSEMNVSTLELGDSALYLCASSRRTSDSYEQYFGPGTRLTVT.